Each of the 30 T cell receptor beta chains below was sequenced from the same sample in a study of monozygotic twins with cystic fibrosis. Assay used: immunoSEQ multiplex PCR; TCRdb lists only in-frame clones, some missing. The sample shows approximately 10,000 clones, just over 99% of them seen only once. The sequenced sample was blood. These receptors were collected from a man in his late teens or twenties with cystic fibrosis.

This chain connects TRBV5-1 to TRBJ1-5; D remains unclear. The ends were cut back, 0 bases at V and 6 bases at J, with 10 bases in the middle. The CDR3 covers 14 residues. CDR1 is SGHRS and CDR2 is YFSETQ in the germline V gene. The DNA of the CDR3 is TGCGCCAGCAGCTTGGGGGCTGACGGTCAGCCCCAGCATTTT. The encoded protein is CASSLGADGQPQHF.

This clone came up once. The CDR3 nucleotides are TGTGCCAGCAGCTTAGCGGCTGGGAGCTCCTACGAGCAGTACTTC. Translated, it gives CASSLAAGSSYEQYF. V gene TRBV11-2 combines with J gene TRBJ2-7; D is possibly TRBD2 (5 bases). The V gene's germline CDR1 is SGHAT and CDR2 FQNNGV. The CDR3 consists of 15 residues. V was pared by 1 base and J by 0 bases, with 10 bases between. Variable domain in full (rest from reference TRBV11-2 and TRBJ2-7): EAGVAQSPRYKIIEKRQSVAFWCNPISGHATLYWYQQILGQGPKLLIQFQNNGVVDDSQLPKDRFSAERLKGVDSTLKIQPAKLEDSAVYLCASSLAAGSSYEQYFGPGTRLTVT.

V usage is TRBV5-1 and J usage is TRBJ2-2; 10 bases line up with TRBD2. The ends lost 1 base at V and 2 bases at J; junction bases unmatched: 8. CDR1 and CDR2 from the germline V gene are SGHRS and YFSETQ. CDR3 length: 18 amino acids. The CDR3 here is CASSLSPAGGPNTGELFF. In DNA form, the CDR3 reads TGCGCCAGCAGCTTGAGTCCAGCGGGAGGGCCAAACACCGGGGAGCTGTTTTTT.

This chain uses TRBV7-9 with TRBJ2-3; 7 nucleotides line up with TRBD1. CDR3 size: 13 residues. After removal of 9 bases from V and 2 bases from J, the junction contained 5 bases not matched to a gene. Per the germline V gene, CDR1 is SEHNR and CDR2 is FQNEAQ (reference sequence). The CDR3 nucleotides read TGTGCCAGTAAGGGACAGCTCACAGATACGCAGTATTTT. Protein sequence: CASKGQLTDTQYF.

CDR3 DNA: TGCGCCAGCAGGCAAGCGGGACAGGGGGTCGAAGCTTTCTTT. Translation gives CASRQAGQGVEAFF. V usage is TRBV5-1 and J usage is TRBJ1-1; TRBD1 agrees at 11 bases. The V gene end was trimmed by 5 bases and the J gene end by 8 bases; junction bases not matched to a gene: 8. Per germline, CDR1 SGHRS and CDR2 YFSETQ. CDR3 length equals 14 residues. The full variable domain, its missing parts supplied by reference TRBV5-1 and TRBJ1-1, is KAGVTQTPRYLIKTRGQQVTLSCSPISGHRSVSWYQQTPGQGLQFLFEYFSETQRNKGNFPGRFSGRQFSNSRSEMNVSTLELGDSALYLCASRQAGQGVEAFFGQGTRLTVV.

The chain links TRBV7-6 to TRBJ2-7; either TRBD1 or TRBD2 may fit D (7 bases each). The CDR3 is 13 amino acids. Per germline, CDR1 SGHVS and CDR2 FNYEAQ. V shed 1 base and J shed 9 bases, with 13 bases lying between them. For the CDR3, the DNA is TGTGCCAGCAGCTTAGTAGGGGGGGACAGGCAGTACTTC. This encodes CASSLVGGDRQYF.

V usage is TRBV30 and J usage is TRBJ2-5; D unclear. Germline V lookup: CDR1 GTSNPN, CDR2 SVGIG (reference sequence). V gave up 2 bases and J gave up 4 bases, with 11 bases separating them. There are 13 residues in the CDR3. The CDR3 DNA is TGTGCCTGGAGTAGGCACGGCGGAGAGACCCAGTACTTC. Residues: CAWSRHGGETQYF.

The chain joins TRBV28 to TRBJ2-7; unclear D gene. Germline V gene lookup returns CDR1 MDHEN and CDR2 SYDVKM. The ends were cut back, 3 bases at V and 6 bases at J, with 12 bases in the middle. This CDR3 spans 13 amino acids. The CDR3 reads CASSFSLWSEQYF. In DNA, the CDR3 is TGTGCCAGCAGTTTCTCCCTTTGGTCCGAGCAGTACTTC.

The V and J genes are TRBV30 and TRBJ1-1; maybe TRBD1 (5 bases). Germline CDR1 GTSNPN, CDR2 SVGIG (reference sequence). The CDR3 is made up of 14 amino acids. The V end lost 4 bases, the J end lost 7 bases, and 19 bases lay between the germline ends. The CDR3 DNA follows: TGTGCCTGGATAAGGCCAGGGCCGGGAAGTGAAGCTTTCTTT. It is translated as CAWIRPGPGSEAFF.

This chain uses TRBV7-3 with TRBJ1-3; no clear D. Germline-derived CDR1 and CDR2 are SGHTA and FQGTGA. This CDR3 is built from 15 residues. V was cut by 3 bases and J by 4 bases, with 13 bases left in between. CDR3 DNA sequence: TGTGCCAGCAGCTTGCATGCGGGGTTAGGAAACACCATATATTTT. Protein: CASSLHAGLGNTIYF. The complete variable domain, with remaining parts taken from reference TRBV7-3 and TRBJ1-3, reads GAGVSQTPSNKVTEKGKYVELRCDPISGHTALYWYRQSLGQGPEFLIYFQGTGAADDSGLPNDRFFAVRPEGSVSTLKIQRTERGDSAVYLCASSLHAGLGNTIYFGEGSWLTVV.

The chain recombines TRBV27 with TRBJ1-1; 8 bases line up with TRBD1. The CDR3 runs to 15 residues. The J segment lost 2 bases and the V segment lost 2 bases, leaving 4 bases of the junction unmatched. From germline, CDR1 is MNHEY and CDR2 SMNVEV (reference sequence). The CDR3 sequence: CASSLDTGGNTEAFF. The DNA of the CDR3 is TGTGCCAGCAGTTTAGACACAGGGGGTAACACTGAAGCTTTCTTT.

This chain connects TRBV7-3 to TRBJ2-3; D possibly corresponds to TRBD2 (6 bases). Trimming took off 1 base at V and 3 bases at J, with 14 bases between the two ends. This CDR3 has 16 amino acids. CDR1 is SGHTA and CDR2 is FQGTGA in the germline V gene. The CDR3 loop reads CASSLKGLAPTDTQYF. CDR3 DNA sequence: TGTGCCAGCAGCTTAAAGGGTCTAGCGCCGACAGATACGCAGTATTTT.

The chain combines TRBV7-2 with TRBJ2-1, with D perhaps matching TRBD1 or TRBD2 (5 bases each). Trimming took off 5 bases at V and 8 bases at J, with 16 bases between the two ends. This CDR3 has 14 residues. The germline gives CDR1 SGHTA, CDR2 FQGNSA. The DNA for the CDR3 is TGTGCCAGCAGCCTGGGGCTAGCCTGGGATGAGCAGTTCTTC. Translating it yields CASSLGLAWDEQFF.

The chain uses TRBV7-9 and TRBJ2-7; TRBD2 agrees at 7 bases. V shed 4 bases, J shed 3 bases, and the junction held 0 bases outside the gene matches. The germline V gene has CDR1 SEHNR and CDR2 FQNEAQ (reference sequence). This CDR3 has 12 amino acids. The CDR3 nucleotides read TGTGCCAGCAGCTGGGACTACTACGAGCAGTACTTC. This gives the protein CASSWDYYEQYF.

This clone was recorded once. V is TRBV5-1 and J is TRBJ1-1, with TRBD1 matching 7 bases. This CDR3 spans 15 amino acids. Trimming removed 0 bases from V and 0 bases from J; junction bases left unmatched: 2. Germline assignment: CDR1 SGHRS and CDR2 YFSETQ. The CDR3 region is CASSLGQGMNTEAFF. CDR3 DNA sequence: TGCGCCAGCAGCTTGGGACAGGGTATGAACACTGAAGCTTTCTTT. Supplemented by reference TRBV5-1 and TRBJ1-1, the full variable domain reads KAGVTQTPRYLIKTRGQQVTLSCSPISGHRSVSWYQQTPGQGLQFLFEYFSETQRNKGNFPGRFSGRQFSNSRSEMNVSTLELGDSALYLCASSLGQGMNTEAFFGQGTRLTVV.

The chain joins TRBV29-1 to TRBJ2-1; TRBD2 matches at 7 bases. This CDR3 is 14 amino acids long. Germline trimming cut 4 bases from V and 6 bases from J; bases unmatched to any gene: 9. The germline V gene has CDR1 SQVTM and CDR2 ANQGSEA. CDR3 protein: CSVGSGGRSNEQFF. The CDR3 region has the DNA TGCAGCGTTGGGTCGGGAGGTCGGAGCAATGAGCAGTTCTTC.

CDR3 amino acids: CACERQDSAYEQYF. In DNA, the CDR3 is TGTGCCTGTGAGAGACAGGATAGCGCCTACGAGCAGTACTTC. The V gene is TRBV30, the J gene TRBJ2-7, with D possibly matching TRBD1 (6 bases). This CDR3 spans 14 amino acids. Trimming took off 6 bases at V and 2 bases at J, with 17 bases between the two ends. Per germline, CDR1 GTSNPN and CDR2 SVGIG (reference sequence).

The chain carries TRBV5-1 and TRBJ1-3; D ambiguous. Germline values: CDR1 SGHRS, CDR2 YFSETQ. The V end was cut by 5 bases, the J end by 2 bases, with 5 bases between. CDR3 length: 12 amino acids. Here the CDR3 reads CASRDTGNTIYF. The CDR3 DNA is TGCGCCAGCAGAGATACTGGAAACACCATATATTTT.

The CDR3 is CASSIGQIPSTDTQYF. In DNA, the CDR3 is TGCGCCAGCAGCATAGGACAGATTCCTAGCACAGATACGCAGTATTTT. J is TRBJ2-3 and V is TRBV5-1, with a possible D match to TRBD1 (6 bases). V dropped 4 bases and J dropped 0 bases, with 15 bases sitting between them. Germline lookup yields CDR1 SGHRS and CDR2 YFSETQ. The CDR3 extends over 16 amino acids.

The gene calls are TRBV11-3 and TRBJ2-3, with D perhaps TRBD1 (6 bases). This CDR3 spans 14 amino acids. Germline CDR1 reads SGHNT; CDR2 reads YENEEA. Trimming removed 0 bases from V and 4 bases from J, with 8 bases in between. This CDR3 reads CASSLDRGADTQYF. The CDR3 bases are TGTGCCAGCAGCTTAGACAGGGGAGCAGATACGCAGTATTTT.

The chain uses TRBV6-5 and TRBJ1-1; 10 nucleotides align to TRBD1. CDR3 size: 15 residues. The V gene end was trimmed by 5 bases and the J gene end by 4 bases; junction bases not matched to a gene: 7. CDR1 MNHEY and CDR2 SVGAGI come from the germline V gene. CDR3 amino acids: CASSTRTGGVTEAFF. CDR3 sequence (DNA): TGTGCCAGCAGTACCCGGACAGGGGGGGTCACTGAAGCTTTCTTT.

The rearrangement uses TRBV10-1 and TRBJ2-1; perhaps TRBD2 as D (5 bases). The length of the CDR3 is 16 residues. Trimming pared 0 bases from V and 2 bases from J, leaving 11 bases between. The V gene's germline CDR1 is WNHNN and CDR2 SYGVQD (reference sequence). CDR3 sequence reads: CASSESPLAPYNEQFF. The DNA for the CDR3 is TGCGCCAGCAGTGAGTCGCCTCTAGCTCCCTACAATGAGCAGTTCTTC.

This clone was seen a single time. The chain couples TRBV6-6 to TRBJ2-1; perhaps TRBD2 as D (6 bases). The CDR3 has 11 amino acids. From germline, CDR1 is MNHNY and CDR2 SVGAGI (reference sequence). CDR3 residues: CARGNGNEQFF. CDR3 bases: TGTGCGCGGGGCAACGGAAATGAGCAGTTCTTC.

This chain uses TRBV7-2 with TRBJ2-3, with no clear D. The CDR3 spans 16 residues. Trimming took off 1 base at V and 5 bases at J, with 16 bases between the two ends. The germline V gene encodes CDR1 SGHTA and CDR2 FQGNSA. CDR3 region: CASSLEGRHGIDTQYF. CDR3 DNA sequence: TGTGCCAGCAGCTTAGAAGGCCGCCACGGTATAGATACGCAGTATTTT.

This clone has just one count. The rearrangement joins TRBV5-1 to TRBJ2-7; TRBD1 matches at 9 bases. V shed 0 bases, J shed 6 bases, and the junction held 4 bases outside the gene matches. The CDR3 loop spans 14 amino acids. CDR1 and CDR2 from the germline V gene are SGHRS and YFSETQ. The CDR3 here is CASSLGDRAGEQYF. CDR3 nucleotide sequence: TGCGCCAGCAGCTTGGGGGACAGGGCGGGCGAGCAGTACTTC.

This chain connects TRBV28 to TRBJ2-7; D ambiguous. Trimming removed 4 bases from V and 5 bases from J, with 24 bases in between. The CDR3 extends over 17 amino acids. Germline CDR1 is MDHEN and CDR2 is SYDVKM. As DNA, the CDR3 is TGTGCCAGCAGTTACCACTGGGCCGCGCCCGAAAGGAACGAGCAGTACTTC. Residues: CASSYHWAAPERNEQYF.

This clone occurred once. The genes are TRBV5-1 and TRBJ1-4; tentatively, D is TRBD1 (5 bases). CDR1 and CDR2 from the germline V gene are SGHRS and YFSETQ. The length of the CDR3 is 15 residues. The germline V and J ends were trimmed by 0 bases and 0 bases, with 6 bases remaining between them. The CDR3 loop is CASSLGQSTNEKLFF. The CDR3 region has the DNA TGCGCCAGCAGCTTGGGACAGTCAACTAATGAAAAACTGTTTTTT.

The gene calls are TRBV29-1 and TRBJ1-2; D gene unclear. The CDR3 loop spans 13 amino acids. V was cut by 5 bases and J by 10 bases, with 20 bases left in between. Germline lookup yields CDR1 SQVTM and CDR2 ANQGSEA. The CDR3 loop is CSVTLEAGEDYTF. In nucleotides, the CDR3 is TGCAGCGTTACCCTCGAAGCCGGGGAGGACTACACCTTC.

This chain's CDR3 is CASSVGGTDTQYF. For the CDR3, the DNA is TGCGCCAGCAGTGTGGGAGGCACAGATACGCAGTATTTT. The chain carries TRBV10-1 and TRBJ2-3; TRBD2 might be the D (5 bases). This CDR3 is built from 13 residues. V was cut by 4 bases and J by 1 base, with 6 bases left in between. Germline CDR1 and CDR2: WNHNN and SYGVQD (reference sequence).

V usage is TRBV10-3 and J usage is TRBJ1-1, with 7 bases fitting TRBD1. Losses at the gene ends were 10 bases for V and 10 bases for J; bases not matched to a gene: 15. The V gene's germline CDR1 is ENHRY and CDR2 SYGVKD. The CDR3 contains 13 residues. CDR3: CATALQGTLGAFF. The DNA of the CDR3 is TGTGCCACGGCCTTACAGGGGACACTAGGAGCTTTCTTT.